Shown below are 26 T cell receptor beta chains from a single sample sequenced in a study of beta chain features in type 1 diabetes. Expressed TCRB transcripts got sequenced, as all isolated RNA was reverse transcribed. Produced via immunoSEQ multiplex PCR; TCRdb's table is partial and in-frame only. Here the sample spans 350,000 or so clones, roughly a fifth being singletons. Input material: naive CD4+ T cells from blood. The receptors were gathered from a woman between 18 and 29 years old in good health.

This clone appeared a few times. The chain has TRBV19 and TRBJ2-7, with D possibly TRBD1 on 6 matching bases. The CDR3 has 12 residues. Trimming shortened V by 11 bases and J by 6 bases, and 17 bases separated the two germline ends. The germline CDR1 and CDR2 sequences are LNHDA and SQIVND (reference sequence). This CDR3 reads CAVQGIVGEQYF. The CDR3 region has the DNA TGTGCCGTACAGGGCATTGTTGGCGAGCAGTACTTC.

The V call is TRBV11-2, the J call TRBJ1-1; D gene unclear. The V end was cut by 3 bases, the J end by 5 bases, with 7 bases between. This CDR3 is 12 amino acids long. The germline V gene has CDR1 SGHAT and CDR2 FQNNGV. The CDR3 is CASSFSDTEAFF. CDR3 DNA: TGTGCCAGCAGCTTCAGCGATACTGAAGCTTTCTTT.

The gene calls are TRBV27 and TRBJ2-3, with 8 bases identical to TRBD1. V lost 9 bases to trimming and J lost 4 bases; unmatched junction nucleotides: 6. The CDR3 covers 13 residues. CDR1 MNHEY and CDR2 SMNVEV come from the germline V gene (reference sequence). In nucleotides, the CDR3 is TGTGCCAGTATGGACAGGGCCCCAGATACGCAGTATTTT. It yields the protein CASMDRAPDTQYF.

This sequence joins TRBV19 and TRBJ2-1; D call uncertain. Looked up from germline, CDR1 is LNHDA and CDR2 is SQIVND (reference sequence). V was clipped by 5 bases and J by 6 bases, with 14 bases between them. The CDR3 covers 14 residues. The CDR3 sequence: CASSPLAVSNEQFF. The CDR3 nucleotides are TGTGCCAGTAGTCCTCTGGCGGTGTCCAATGAGCAGTTCTTC.

The rearrangement joins TRBV7-9 to TRBJ1-5; D is unresolved. The V gene lost 1 base and the J gene lost 1 base, with 11 bases spanning the gap. Germline-derived CDR1 and CDR2 are SEHNR and FQNEAQ (reference sequence). This CDR3 comprises 16 residues. CDR3 sequence: CASSLGGRASNQPQHF. CDR3 DNA sequence: TGTGCCAGCAGCTTAGGTGGTAGAGCAAGCAATCAGCCCCAGCATTTT.

The V gene is TRBV27, the J gene TRBJ2-7, with 8 positions matching TRBD1. Germline loops: CDR1 MNHEY, CDR2 SMNVEV (reference sequence). V lost 5 bases, J lost 5 bases, and 5 bases stayed unmatched. The CDR3 is 13 amino acids. In nucleotides, the CDR3 is TGTGCCAGCAGTACCGGACAGGGCAACGAGCAGTACTTC. Protein sequence: CASSTGQGNEQYF.

This clone was counted only a few times. The chain links TRBV12-5 to TRBJ2-5, with D perhaps TRBD1 (6 bases). Per the germline V gene, CDR1 is LGHNT and CDR2 is FRNRAP. Trimming left V 2 bases short and J 3 bases short, with 13 bases between. CDR3 length equals 15 residues. In nucleotides, the CDR3 is TGTGCTAGTGGTTTGATCCCCGACAGGAAAGAGACCCAGTACTTC. It specifies CASGLIPDRKETQYF.

This clone has only a few counts. V usage is TRBV7-2 and J usage is TRBJ2-1; the match to TRBD2 covers 8 bases. The V gene's germline CDR1 is SGHTA and CDR2 FQGNSA. Trimming took 3 bases from V and 4 from J; bases not matched to a gene: 8. The CDR3 spans 16 residues. In DNA form, the CDR3 reads TGTGCCAGCAGCTTGGAAGCGGGGGCCTCTTACAATGAGCAGTTCTTC. It is translated as CASSLEAGASYNEQFF.

In this sample, this clone turned up a few times. CDR3: CASRSGEATNEKLFF. For the CDR3, the DNA is TGTGCCAGCAGGTCCGGAGAAGCAACTAATGAAAAACTGTTTTTT. J is TRBJ1-4 and V is TRBV7-9, with D unclear. Germline CDR1 reads SEHNR; CDR2 reads FQNEAQ (reference sequence). CDR3 size: 15 residues. The ends were cut back, 6 bases at V and 0 bases at J, with 11 bases in the middle. The entire variable domain, with the rest obtained from reference TRBV7-9 and TRBJ1-4, is as follows: DTGVSQNPRHKITKRGQNVTFRCDPISEHNRLYWYRQTLGQGPEFLTYFQNEAQLEKSRLLSDRFSAERPKGSFSTLEIQRTEQGDSAMYLCASRSGEATNEKLFFGSGTQLSVL.

The chain couples TRBV2 to TRBJ2-5, with TRBD2 matching 8 bases. The CDR3 is made up of 14 amino acids. V lost 4 bases to trimming and J lost 1 base; unmatched junction nucleotides: 2. Looked up from germline, CDR1 is SNHLY and CDR2 is FYNNEI. The CDR3 coding sequence is TGTGCCAGCAGTGCCAGCGGGGGCCAAGAGACCCAGTACTTC. It specifies CASSASGGQETQYF. The complete variable domain, with remaining parts taken from reference TRBV2 and TRBJ2-5, reads EPEVTQTPSHQVTQMGQEVILRCVPISNHLYFYWYRQILGQKVEFLVSFYNNEISEKSEIFDDQFSVERPDGSNFTLKIRSTKLEDSAMYFCASSASGGQETQYFGPGTRLLVL.

This clone was seen more than once but under ten times. The V gene is TRBV6-1, the J gene TRBJ2-1; 7 nucleotides line up with TRBD1. The germline V gene has CDR1 MNHNS and CDR2 SASEGT. J was trimmed by 15 bases and V by 0 bases; bases with no gene match: 8. The CDR3 extends over 13 amino acids. The CDR3 here is CASSEAGTVRPFF. As DNA, the CDR3 is TGTGCCAGCAGTGAAGCGGGGACAGTCCGACCGTTCTTC.

This chain uses TRBV9 with TRBJ1-2; perhaps TRBD1 as D (5 bases). Per germline, CDR1 SGDLS and CDR2 YYNGEE. CDR3 length: 12 amino acids. Trimming left V 0 bases short and J 5 bases short, with 5 bases between. The CDR3 loop is CASSVEGYGYTF. Written as DNA, the CDR3 is TGTGCCAGCAGCGTAGAGGGGTATGGCTACACCTTC.

This clone was seen a handful of times. This sequence joins TRBV30 and TRBJ1-1; D is unclear. The CDR3 consists of 12 residues. V was clipped by 5 bases and J by 11 bases, with 18 bases between them. Germline V gives CDR1 GTSNPN, CDR2 SVGIG (reference sequence). The CDR3 DNA reads TGTGCCTGGTCTTCGGGATCGGTGAAGGCTTTCTTT. This codes for CAWSSGSVKAFF.

This rearrangement joins TRBV6-6 to TRBJ2-2, with 8 bases matching TRBD1. The CDR3 has 15 amino acids. The J segment lost 7 bases and the V segment lost 5 bases, leaving 9 bases of the junction unmatched. Germline assignment: CDR1 MNHNY and CDR2 SVGAGI (reference sequence). DNA for the CDR3: TGTGCCAGCAGTCCACCCGACAGGGGAAGCGGGGAGCTGTTTTTT. Protein product: CASSPPDRGSGELFF.

Only a few counts were recorded for this clone. The V and J genes are TRBV29-1 and TRBJ2-6, with TRBD2 matching 10 bases. The CDR3 is made up of 15 amino acids. Germline CDR1 is SQVTM and CDR2 is ANQGSEA. Unmatched junction bases numbered 2, after V lost 6 bases and J lost 0 bases. The CDR3 bases are TGCAGCGTGAGCGGGGGGGGCTCTGGGGCCAACGTCCTGACTTTC. As protein: CSVSGGGSGANVLTF.

The CDR3 DNA reads TGTGCCTGGAGTGTACAAAGAACGGACAGGGCAAATCAGCCCCAGCATTTT. It specifies CAWSVQRTDRANQPQHF. This chain joins TRBV30 and TRBJ1-5; TRBD1 aligns across 8 bases. V dropped 0 bases and J dropped 4; count of bases not matched to a gene: 11. CDR3 length: 17 residues. CDR1 is GTSNPN, CDR2 SVGIG, per germline (reference sequence).

This clone was picked up a small number of times. J is TRBJ2-1 and V is TRBV30, with D unresolved. The length of the CDR3 is 12 residues. Germline values: CDR1 GTSNPN, CDR2 SVGIG (reference sequence). The ends were cut back, 5 bases at V and 1 base at J, with 6 bases in the middle. The DNA for the CDR3 is TGTGCCTGGGGGCCTTCCTACAATGAGCAGTTCTTC. It encodes CAWGPSYNEQFF.

This clone was found a few times. The chain joins TRBV2 to TRBJ1-5; D gene ambiguous. The ends were cut back, 7 bases at V and 4 bases at J, with 11 bases in the middle. The CDR3 has 13 amino acids. CDR1 is SNHLY, CDR2 FYNNEI, per germline. In DNA form, the CDR3 reads TGTGCCAGCACGGGGATCCGGAATCAGCCCCAGCATTTT. Translating it yields CASTGIRNQPQHF.

The chain uses TRBV30 and TRBJ1-2; possible D gene TRBD1, 6 bases. Trimming took 3 bases from V and 8 from J, leaving 16 bases between them. CDR3 length equals 13 residues. Germline assignment: CDR1 GTSNPN and CDR2 SVGIG (reference sequence). The CDR3 DNA sequence: TGTGCCTGGAGCTTCCTACAGGGAGACGGCTACACCTTC. It encodes CAWSFLQGDGYTF. The full variable domain, its missing parts supplied by reference TRBV30 and TRBJ1-2, is SQTIHQWPATLVQPVGSPLSLECTVEGTSNPNLYWYRQAAGRGLQLLFYSVGIGQISSEVPQNLSASRPQDRQFILSSKKLLLSDSGFYLCAWSFLQGDGYTFGSGTRLTVV.

This clone has a handful of counts. CDR3 residues: CASSSRVTDTQYF. The DNA for the CDR3 is TGTGCCAGCAGCTCCAGGGTGACAGATACGCAGTATTTT. The chain carries TRBV7-6 and TRBJ2-3; TRBD1 might be the D (5 bases). Trimming cost V 4 bases and J 3 bases, with 8 bases left between them. The CDR3 covers 13 residues. Germline CDR1 SGHVS, CDR2 FNYEAQ.

This clone has more than one count but fewer than ten. This chain uses TRBV7-2 with TRBJ1-1; no reliable D call. Germline CDR1 SGHTA, CDR2 FQGNSA. The CDR3 is made up of 12 amino acids. With 5 bases removed from V and 8 bases from J, the gap between germline ends came to 12 bases. CDR3 sequence reads: CASSLRAREAFF. The CDR3, as DNA: TGTGCCAGCAGCCTACGAGCCCGAGAAGCTTTCTTT. Based on the CDR3 plus reference TRBV7-2 and TRBJ1-1, the full variable domain is GAGVSQSPSNKVTEKGKDVELRCDPISGHTALYWYRQSLGQGLEFLIYFQGNSAPDKSGLPSDRFSAERTGGSVSTLTIQRTQQEDSAVYLCASSLRAREAFFGQGTRLTVV.

The chain links TRBV30 to TRBJ1-1; D may be TRBD1 (6 bases). The CDR3 is 14 amino acids. CDR1 GTSNPN and CDR2 SVGIG come from the germline V gene (reference sequence). The V gene lost 0 bases and the J gene lost 4 bases, with 12 bases spanning the gap. CDR3 loop: CAWSVTVGATEAFF. The CDR3 DNA is TGTGCCTGGAGTGTAACTGTGGGGGCCACTGAAGCTTTCTTT.

The chain uses TRBV5-1 and TRBJ2-1, with D unresolved. The CDR3 runs 17 residues. CDR1 and CDR2 (germline): SGHRS, YFSETQ. V was trimmed by 0 bases and J by 0 bases, leaving 13 bases between them. The CDR3, as DNA: TGCGCCAGCAGCTTGGACTTGAGACTGAGCTCCTACAATGAGCAGTTCTTC. Its translation is CASSLDLRLSSYNEQFF.

This clone was seen more than once but under ten times. V gene TRBV7-9 combines with J gene TRBJ2-5, with D perhaps matching TRBD2 (8 bases). Per germline, CDR1 SEHNR and CDR2 FQNEAQ (reference sequence). The V gene lost 5 bases and the J gene lost 9 bases, with 16 bases spanning the gap. The CDR3 has 13 residues. The CDR3 DNA reads as TGTGCCAGCAGCCGTGGGACAGCGGGGGCCCAGTACTTC. Translated: CASSRGTAGAQYF.

The V gene is TRBV5-4, the J gene TRBJ2-4, with 9 bases fitting TRBD2. V trimming: 4 bases; J trimming: 0 bases; junction bases outside the gene matches: 8. The CDR3 loop spans 17 amino acids. In germline, CDR1 is SGHNT, CDR2 YYREEE (reference sequence). This chain's CDR3 is CASSGVAGAGAKNIQYF. CDR3 bases: TGTGCCAGCAGCGGCGTAGCGGGAGCGGGAGCCAAAAACATTCAGTACTTC.

The V and J genes are TRBV30 and TRBJ1-1, with 7 bases fitting TRBD1. Germline V lookup: CDR1 GTSNPN, CDR2 SVGIG (reference sequence). V lost 0 bases, J lost 2 bases, and 9 bases stayed unmatched. CDR3 size: 16 residues. CDR3 residues: CAWSVRARGRNTEAFF. The CDR3 region has the DNA TGTGCCTGGAGTGTACGGGCTAGGGGGCGAAACACTGAAGCTTTCTTT. The whole variable domain, filled in from reference TRBV30 and TRBJ1-1, reads SQTIHQWPATLVQPVGSPLSLECTVEGTSNPNLYWYRQAAGRGLQLLFYSVGIGQISSEVPQNLSASRPQDRQFILSSKKLLLSDSGFYLCAWSVRARGRNTEAFFGQGTRLTVV.